This section outlines one T cell receptor beta chain sequence together with its context. Its antigen remains unknown. The PCR used 60 Vbeta and 13 Jbeta primers. Measured with immunoSEQ multiplex PCR; TCRdb has only the in-frame clones, and not every one. The sample lists roughly 120,000 clones, about 82% occurring once. The germline CDR1 and CDR2 sequences are SGHRS and YFSETQ. Trimming pared 5 bases from V and 0 bases from J, leaving 17 bases between. The CDR3 contains 16 residues. The data are from a study of cytomegalovirus exposure and HLA in healthy donors. Study-wide findings and caveats: The analysis excluded some indistinguishable V segments, including TRBV6-2 and TRBV6-3. When analyzed later, a missense DCLRE1C variant was found to be linked to TCR beta V- and J-gene trimming. In an earlier analysis, productive rearrangement rates for most beta V segments clustered near 87% or 30%. A cluster of highly shared sequence variants was likely a sequencing artifact.

The gene calls are TRBV5-1 and TRBJ1-1, with D maybe TRBD1 (6 bases). The clonotype comes from a man aged 50 or older in good health and CMV-seronegative. The sequenced sample was PBMCs. CDR3 amino acids: CASRIHPGTLNTEAFF. DNA for the CDR3: TGCGCCAGCAGGATTCATCCCGGGACATTGAACACTGAAGCTTTCTTT.